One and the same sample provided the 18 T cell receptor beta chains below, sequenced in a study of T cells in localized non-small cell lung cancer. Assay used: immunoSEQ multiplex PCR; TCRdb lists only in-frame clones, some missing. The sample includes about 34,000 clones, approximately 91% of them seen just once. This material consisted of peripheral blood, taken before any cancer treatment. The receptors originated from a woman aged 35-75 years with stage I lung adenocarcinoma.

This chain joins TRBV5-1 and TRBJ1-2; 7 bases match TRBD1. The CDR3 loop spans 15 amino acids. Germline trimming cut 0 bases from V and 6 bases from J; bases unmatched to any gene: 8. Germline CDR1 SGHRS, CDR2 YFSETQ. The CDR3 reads CASSLEPTGIDGYTF. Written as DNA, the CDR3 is TGCGCCAGCAGCTTGGAGCCGACAGGGATTGATGGCTACACCTTC.

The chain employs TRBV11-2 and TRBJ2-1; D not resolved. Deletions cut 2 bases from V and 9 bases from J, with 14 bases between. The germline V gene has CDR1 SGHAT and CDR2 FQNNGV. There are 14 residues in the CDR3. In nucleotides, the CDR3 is TGTGCCAGCAGCTTACTTGGTAACCCGGGTGAGCAGTTCTTC. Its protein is CASSLLGNPGEQFF.

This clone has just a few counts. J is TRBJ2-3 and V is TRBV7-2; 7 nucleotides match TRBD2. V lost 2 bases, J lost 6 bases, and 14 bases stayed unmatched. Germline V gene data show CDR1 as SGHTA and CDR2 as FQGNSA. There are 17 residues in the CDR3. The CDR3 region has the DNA TGTGCCAGCAGCTTAAGGGCGGGGGACCTCCGGAAGGATACGCAGTATTTT. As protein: CASSLRAGDLRKDTQYF.

The CDR3 DNA reads TGTGCCAGCAGTTCCCAAGTCCGCTCCTATAATTCACCCCTCCACTTT. Translating gives CASSSQVRSYNSPLHF. The gene calls are TRBV7-9 and TRBJ1-6, with D hard to call. The V gene lost 6 bases and the J gene lost 0 bases, with 12 bases spanning the gap. The CDR3 sequence is 16 residues long. Per germline, CDR1 SEHNR and CDR2 FQNEAQ (reference sequence).

The CDR3 nucleotides are TGTGCCAGCAGCTTGCCCTATAGGGACAAGCAAGAGAATTCACCCCTCCACTTT. This codes for CASSLPYRDKQENSPLHF. The chain employs TRBV5-6 and TRBJ1-6; tentatively, D is TRBD1 (6 bases). CDR1 and CDR2 from the germline V gene are SGHDT and YYEEEE. The CDR3 is 18 residues long. The germline V and J ends were trimmed by 1 base and 7 bases, with 21 bases remaining between them. Using reference TRBV5-6 and TRBJ1-6 for the parts outside the CDR3, the full variable domain is DAGVTQSPTHLIKTRGQQVTLRCSPKSGHDTVSWYQQALGQGPQFIFQYYEEEERQRGNFPDRFSGHQFPNYSSELNVNALLLGDSALYLCASSLPYRDKQENSPLHFGNGTRLTVT.

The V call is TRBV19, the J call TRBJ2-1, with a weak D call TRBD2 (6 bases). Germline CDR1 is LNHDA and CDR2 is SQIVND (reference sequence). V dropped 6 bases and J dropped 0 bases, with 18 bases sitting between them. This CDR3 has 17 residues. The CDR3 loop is CASSRRRERSSYNEQFF. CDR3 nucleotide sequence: TGTGCCAGTAGCCGAAGGCGGGAAAGAAGCTCCTACAATGAGCAGTTCTTC.

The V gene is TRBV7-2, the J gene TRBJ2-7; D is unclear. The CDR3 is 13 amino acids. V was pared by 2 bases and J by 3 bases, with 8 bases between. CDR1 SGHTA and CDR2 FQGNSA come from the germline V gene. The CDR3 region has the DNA TGTGCCAGCAGCTTAAACACGTACTACGAGCAGTACTTC. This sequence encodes CASSLNTYYEQYF.

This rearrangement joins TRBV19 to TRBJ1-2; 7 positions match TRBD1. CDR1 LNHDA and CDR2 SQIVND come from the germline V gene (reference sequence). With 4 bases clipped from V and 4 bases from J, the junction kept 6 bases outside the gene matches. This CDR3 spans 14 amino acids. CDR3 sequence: CASSTGTVAYGYTF. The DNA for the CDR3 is TGTGCCAGTAGTACCGGGACAGTGGCCTATGGCTACACCTTC. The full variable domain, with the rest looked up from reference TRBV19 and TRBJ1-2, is DGGITQSPKYLFRKEGQNVTLSCEQNLNHDAMYWYRQDPGQGLRLIYYSQIVNDFQKGDIAEGYSVSREKKESFPLTVTSAQKNPTAFYLCASSTGTVAYGYTFGSGTRLTVV.

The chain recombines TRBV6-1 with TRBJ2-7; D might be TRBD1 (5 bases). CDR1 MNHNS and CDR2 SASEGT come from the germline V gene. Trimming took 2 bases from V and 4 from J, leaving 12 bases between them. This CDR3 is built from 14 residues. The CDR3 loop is CASSESKGWYEQYF. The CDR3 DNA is TGTGCCAGCAGTGAATCAAAGGGGTGGTACGAGCAGTACTTC.

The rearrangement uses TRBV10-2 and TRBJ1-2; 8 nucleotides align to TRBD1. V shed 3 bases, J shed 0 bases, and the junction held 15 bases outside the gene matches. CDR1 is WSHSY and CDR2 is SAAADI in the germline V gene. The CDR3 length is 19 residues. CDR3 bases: TGCGCCAGCAGTGACCTTTCCGTGGGGACAGGCCTAACTAACTATGGCTACACCTTC. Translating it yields CASSDLSVGTGLTNYGYTF.

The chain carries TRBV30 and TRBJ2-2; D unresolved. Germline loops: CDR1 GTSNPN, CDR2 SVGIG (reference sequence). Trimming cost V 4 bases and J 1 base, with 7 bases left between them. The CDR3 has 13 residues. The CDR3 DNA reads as TGTGCCTGGACCGATAGGAACACCGGGGAGCTGTTTTTT. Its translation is CAWTDRNTGELFF.

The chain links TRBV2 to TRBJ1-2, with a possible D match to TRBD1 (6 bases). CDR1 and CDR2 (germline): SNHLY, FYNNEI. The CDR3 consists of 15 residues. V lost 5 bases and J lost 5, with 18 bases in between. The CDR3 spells CASSMLPGAEYGYTF. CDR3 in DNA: TGTGCCAGCAGTATGCTCCCAGGGGCCGAGTATGGCTACACCTTC.

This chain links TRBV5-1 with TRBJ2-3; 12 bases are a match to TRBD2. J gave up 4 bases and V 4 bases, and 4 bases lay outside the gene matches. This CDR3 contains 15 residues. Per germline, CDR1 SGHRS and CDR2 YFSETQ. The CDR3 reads CASSISSGGADTQYF. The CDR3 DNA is TGCGCCAGCAGCATCTCTAGCGGGGGGGCAGATACGCAGTATTTT. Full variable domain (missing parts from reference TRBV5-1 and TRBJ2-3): KAGVTQTPRYLIKTRGQQVTLSCSPISGHRSVSWYQQTPGQGLQFLFEYFSETQRNKGNFPGRFSGRQFSNSRSEMNVSTLELGDSALYLCASSISSGGADTQYFGPGTRLTVL.

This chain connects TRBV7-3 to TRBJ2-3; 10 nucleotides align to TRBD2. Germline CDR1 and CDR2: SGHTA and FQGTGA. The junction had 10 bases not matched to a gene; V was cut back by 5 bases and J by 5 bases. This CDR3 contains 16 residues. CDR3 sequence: CASSLQSGGARDTQYF. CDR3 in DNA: TGTGCCAGCAGCCTTCAAAGCGGGGGGGCGAGAGATACGCAGTATTTT.

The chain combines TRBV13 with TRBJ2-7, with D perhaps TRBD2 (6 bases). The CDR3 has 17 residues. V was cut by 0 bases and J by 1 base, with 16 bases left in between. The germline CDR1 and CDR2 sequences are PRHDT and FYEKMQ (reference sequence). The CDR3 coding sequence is TGTGCCAGCAGCTTAGGCGGAGGGACCTCACGATCCTACGAGCAGTACTTC. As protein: CASSLGGGTSRSYEQYF.

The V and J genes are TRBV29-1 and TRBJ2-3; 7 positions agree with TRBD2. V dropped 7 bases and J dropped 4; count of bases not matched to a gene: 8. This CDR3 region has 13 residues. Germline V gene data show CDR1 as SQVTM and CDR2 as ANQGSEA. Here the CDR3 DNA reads TGCAGCGCGACTAGCTCCTCCTCAGATACGCAGTATTTT. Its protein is CSATSSSSDTQYF.

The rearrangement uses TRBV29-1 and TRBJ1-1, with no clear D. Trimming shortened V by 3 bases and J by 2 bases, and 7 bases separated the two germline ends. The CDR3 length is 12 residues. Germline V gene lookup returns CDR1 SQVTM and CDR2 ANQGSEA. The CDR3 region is CSVEEENTEAFF. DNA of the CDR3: TGCAGCGTTGAGGAGGAAAACACTGAAGCTTTCTTT. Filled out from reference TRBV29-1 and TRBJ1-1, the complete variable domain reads SAVISQKPSRDICQRGTSLTIQCQVDSQVTMMFWYRQQPGQSLTLIATANQGSEATYESGFVIDKFPISRPNLTFSTLTVSNMSPEDSSIYLCSVEEENTEAFFGQGTRLTVV.

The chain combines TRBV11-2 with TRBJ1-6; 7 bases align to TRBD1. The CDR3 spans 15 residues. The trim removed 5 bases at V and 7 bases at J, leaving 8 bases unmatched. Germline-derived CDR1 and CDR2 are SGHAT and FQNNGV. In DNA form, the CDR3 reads TGTGCCAGCAGCCCCCCGACAGGGAAAAATTCACCCCTCCACTTT. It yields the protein CASSPPTGKNSPLHF.